The entry below describes one T cell receptor beta chain. Antigen unknown. The conserved closing phenylalanine or tryptophan is absent in this CDR3, likely reflecting a read error. Because the CDR3's place on the DNA is in doubt, the DNA is left out and the CDR3 is given as listed by TCRdb. This sample was taken from a study of T-cell reconstitution after alpha-beta-depleted transplantation in children. Study results and limitations: Elevated TCRbeta diversity at day 60 was traced, in some patients, to surviving recipient T cells and thymic progenitors. Reported findings indicate that, about two months after transplant, alpha-beta T cells came from several hundred expanded clones, which were derived from non-depleted graft cells.

Preparation of the TCRbeta library involved a method that used unique molecular identifiers. MiXCR, applied by TCRdb to the PCR reads, yields one record per CDR3 protein. The sample has approximately 800,000 distinct CDR3 sequences; around 15% are singletons. Looked up from germline, CDR1 is SGHTA and CDR2 is FQGTGA. A total of 8 residues make up the CDR3, ends included. This TCR was recovered from a male patient aged 10-17 years who had a stem cell transplant for acute lymphoblastic leukemia, so the T cells may come from the graft donor. The gene calls are TRBV7-3 and TRBJ1-1. This specimen consisted of PBMCs, mostly from graft donor cells, obtained 360 days after TCRalphabeta/CD19-depleted stem cell transplant. Here the CDR3 reads CAISRKLG.